The 5 T cell receptor beta chains below were found in one sample sequenced in a study of T cell changes during pregnancy in multiple sclerosis. Assay used: immunoSEQ multiplex PCR; TCRdb lists only in-frame clones, some missing. Among roughly 26,000 clones listed, 89% were seen once. Specimen: CD8+ T cells from peripheral blood mononuclear cells, collected in the second trimester of pregnancy. Receptors originate from a female donor with multiple sclerosis, enrolled in a pregnancy study.

The gene calls are TRBV27 and TRBJ2-1; 9 bases are a match to TRBD2. The CDR3 is 14 amino acids. The germline gives CDR1 MNHEY, CDR2 SMNVEV (reference sequence). V shed 5 bases, J shed 8 bases, and the junction held 7 bases outside the gene matches. CDR3 DNA: TGTGCCAGCAGTGGGACTAGCAGTATCGATGAGCAGTTCTTC. It encodes CASSGTSSIDEQFF.

This chain joins TRBV9 and TRBJ2-3, with 9 bases aligning to TRBD2. Germline V gene lookup returns CDR1 SGDLS and CDR2 YYNGEE. V shed 4 bases, J shed 5 bases, and the junction held 17 bases outside the gene matches. The CDR3 length is 18 residues. CDR3 sequence (DNA): TGTGCCAGCAGCTTCCGGCGGGGGGGAGTCGATATCGGAGATACGCAGTATTTT. It specifies CASSFRRGGVDIGDTQYF.

This chain connects TRBV29-1 to TRBJ2-1, with 7 bases aligning to TRBD1. The CDR3 totals 14 residues. From germline, CDR1 is SQVTM and CDR2 ANQGSEA. J was trimmed by 3 bases and V by 7 bases; bases with no gene match: 9. As DNA, the CDR3 is TGCAGCGACCGACAGGGTGAGGGCTACAATGAGCAGTTCTTC. Its translation is CSDRQGEGYNEQFF.

The chain uses TRBV9 and TRBJ2-5; D may be TRBD1 (6 bases). The length of the CDR3 is 16 residues. Per germline, CDR1 SGDLS and CDR2 YYNGEE. V lost 3 bases to trimming and J lost 7 bases, with 22 bases between them. CDR3 protein: CASSAKGDIFTGTQYF. The CDR3 bases are TGTGCCAGCAGCGCTAAGGGGGACATATTCACGGGGACCCAGTACTTC.

This CDR3 reads CASTTTDRGSGDTQYF. CDR3 coding DNA: TGTGCCAGTACTACAACGGACAGGGGGTCGGGGGATACGCAGTATTTT. The chain carries TRBV7-9 and TRBJ2-3, with TRBD1 matching over 10 bases. The CDR3 covers 16 residues. Trimming took 9 bases from V and 6 from J; bases not matched to a gene: 15. CDR1 is SEHNR, CDR2 FQNEAQ, per germline (reference sequence). Drawing the rest from reference TRBV7-9 and TRBJ2-3, the complete variable domain is DTGVSQNPRHKITKRGQNVTFRCDPISEHNRLYWYRQTLGQGPEFLTYFQNEAQLEKSRLLSDRFSAERPKGSFSTLEIQRTEQGDSAMYLCASTTTDRGSGDTQYFGPGTRLTVL.